These 8 T cell receptor beta chains originate from one sample sequenced in a study of Tregs in tolerant kidney transplant recipients. The method was immunoSEQ multiplex PCR; TCRdb's version includes in-frame clones alone and lacks a portion of them. The table lists under 85,000 clones, 70% to 90% of them singletons. Here the sequenced sample was CD4+ T cells from blood, taken before the transplant. All receptors come from a human donor who received a combined kidney and bone marrow transplant.

The rearrangement uses TRBV5-5 and TRBJ2-1; TRBD1 agrees at 7 bases. The J segment lost 2 bases and the V segment lost 1 base, leaving 3 bases of the junction unmatched. The CDR3 has 15 amino acids. Germline lookup yields CDR1 SGHKS and CDR2 YYEKEE (reference sequence). The CDR3 nucleotides read TGTGCCAGCAGCTTGAGGGGGCTGACCTACAATGAGCAGTTCTTC. This sequence encodes CASSLRGLTYNEQFF.

J is TRBJ2-3 and V is TRBV6-6, with 8 bases identical to TRBD2. The germline gives CDR1 MNHNY, CDR2 SVGAGI (reference sequence). The CDR3 sequence is 15 residues long. V lost 6 bases to trimming and J lost 2 bases; unmatched junction nucleotides: 7. The CDR3 coding sequence is TGTGCCAGCAGCCCCCCGGGACTAGACACAGATACGCAGTATTTT. Its protein is CASSPPGLDTDTQYF.

The chain uses TRBV19 and TRBJ1-1; 9 bases agree with TRBD1. Trimming removed 6 bases from V and 4 bases from J; junction bases left unmatched: 6. Per the germline V gene, CDR1 is LNHDA and CDR2 is SQIVND (reference sequence). The CDR3 sequence is 14 residues long. The CDR3 region has the DNA TGTGCCAGTAGCCGGGACAGGGCGGGCACTGAAGCTTTCTTT. This codes for CASSRDRAGTEAFF. The whole variable domain, remainder taken from reference TRBV19 and TRBJ1-1, is DGGITQSPKYLFRKEGQNVTLSCEQNLNHDAMYWYRQDPGQGLRLIYYSQIVNDFQKGDIAEGYSVSREKKESFPLTVTSAQKNPTAFYLCASSRDRAGTEAFFGQGTRLTVV.

This clone was observed a handful of times. The rearrangement uses TRBV28 and TRBJ2-7; no clear D. Deletions cut 5 bases from V and 9 bases from J, with 14 bases between. This CDR3 is built from 12 residues. Germline V CDR1 and CDR2: MDHEN, SYDVKM. CDR3 in amino acids: CASSQLIESQYF. For the CDR3, the DNA is TGTGCCAGCAGTCAATTGATCGAGTCGCAGTACTTC.

This chain connects TRBV27 to TRBJ2-1; 9 positions match TRBD2. The germline CDR1 and CDR2 sequences are MNHEY and SMNVEV (reference sequence). Losses at the gene ends were 1 base for V and 9 bases for J; bases not matched to a gene: 4. The CDR3 contains 14 residues. CDR3 residues: CASSLWREGSEQFF. CDR3 bases: TGTGCCAGCAGTTTATGGCGGGAGGGTTCTGAGCAGTTCTTC.

The V and J genes are TRBV4-2 and TRBJ2-1; D possibly corresponds to TRBD1 (6 bases). The CDR3 totals 16 residues. Germline lookup yields CDR1 LGHNA and CDR2 YNFKEQ. V was clipped by 1 base and J by 3 bases, with 13 bases between them. This chain's CDR3 is CASSQVRDTFYNEQFF. In nucleotides, the CDR3 is TGTGCCAGCAGCCAAGTTAGGGACACCTTCTACAATGAGCAGTTCTTC.

A few counts support this clone. This chain joins TRBV28 and TRBJ2-7; 12 positions match TRBD1. The length of the CDR3 is 14 residues. Germline V lookup: CDR1 MDHEN, CDR2 SYDVKM. CDR3 in amino acids: CDTSPGQGAWEQYF. In DNA, the CDR3 is TGTGACACTAGTCCGGGACAGGGGGCTTGGGAGCAGTACTTC.

The CDR3 loop reads CASSQDRPIGTGENYGYTF. DNA for the CDR3: TGCGCCAGCAGCCAAGATCGGCCAATTGGGACAGGCGAAAACTATGGCTACACCTTC. The chain is built from TRBV4-1 and TRBJ1-2; 8 positions match TRBD1. J gave up 2 bases and V 0 bases, and 14 bases lay outside the gene matches. The CDR3 length is 19 residues. CDR1 is MGHRA, CDR2 YSYEKL, per germline.